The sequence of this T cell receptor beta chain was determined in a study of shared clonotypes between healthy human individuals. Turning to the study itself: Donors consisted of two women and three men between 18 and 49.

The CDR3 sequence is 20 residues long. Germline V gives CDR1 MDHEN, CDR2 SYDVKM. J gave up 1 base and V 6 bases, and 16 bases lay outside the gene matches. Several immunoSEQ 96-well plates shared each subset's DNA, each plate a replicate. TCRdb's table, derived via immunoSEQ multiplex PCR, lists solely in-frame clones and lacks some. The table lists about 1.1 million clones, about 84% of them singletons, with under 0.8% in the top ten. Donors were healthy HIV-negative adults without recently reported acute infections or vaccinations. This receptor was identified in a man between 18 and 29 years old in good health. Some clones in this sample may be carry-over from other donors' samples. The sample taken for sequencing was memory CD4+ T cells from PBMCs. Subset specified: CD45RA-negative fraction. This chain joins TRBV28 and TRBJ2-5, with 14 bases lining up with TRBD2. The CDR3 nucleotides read TGTGCCAGCAGCCACCACGGGACTAGCGGGAGTAGGGGCTTCCAAGAGACCCAGTACTTC. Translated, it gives CASSHHGTSGSRGFQETQYF. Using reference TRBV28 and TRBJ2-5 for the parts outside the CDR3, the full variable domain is DVKVTQSSRYLVKRTGEKVFLECVQDMDHENMFWYRQDPGLGLRLIYFSYDVKMKEKGDIPEGYSVSREKKERFSLILESASTNQTSMYLCASSHHGTSGSRGFQETQYFGPGTRLLVL.